This T cell receptor beta chain was observed in a study of T cells in Graves' hyperthyroidism and ophthalmopathy. Overall study: Peripheral blood was collected at initial diagnosis, before any treatment.

Study-wide findings and caveats: Blood also contained most expanded thyroid clonotypes above 0.001.

Researchers took RNA transcripts and amplified the TCR beta CDR3 regions from them. HTBI primers were the set used in a first-round RT-PCR of the TCR CDR3. TCRdb recomputed calls from the multiplex PCR reads with MiXCR, one row per CDR3 protein. The repertoire includes fewer than 450,000 distinct CDR3 sequences, around 15% of them detected once, and 25% to 30% sits in the top ten. Concerning this clonotype: Antigen specificity is unknown.

Trimming took 0 bases from V and 2 from J, leaving 10 bases between them. There are 15 residues in the CDR3. Germline lookup yields CDR1 DFQATT and CDR2 SNEGSKA (reference sequence). On the basis of clinical symptoms, serum thyroxine and TRAb, thyroid ultrasound and orbital computed tomography, diagnoses were made. The sample comprised blood. The chain recombines TRBV20-1 with TRBJ2-2; maybe TRBD2 (6 bases). The clonotype originates from a man between 45 and 60 years old with Graves' ophthalmopathy. CDR3 nucleotides: TGCAGTGCTAGAGATCTGCGGGAAAACACCGGGGAGCTGTTTTTT. It specifies CSARDLRENTGELFF.